This entry is about one T cell receptor beta chain. It has no known antigen specificity. The input lacks base qualities; no much larger clone sits a single base away. CDR1 and CDR2 were assigned from the germline V gene as MNHNS and SASEGT. The cysteine opens and the phenylalanine closes a CDR3 of 13 amino acids. Of all the DNA, just the CDR3 is kept, 39 bases in frame from base 1. The data were taken from a study of blood T cells in healthy people across ages (dated by TCRdb to between 2015 and 2017). Background on the whole study: In model experiments, template switching captured about one uniquely barcoded TCR beta cDNA molecule for every two T cells. Using deep sequencing normalized with unique cDNA molecular identifiers, the study measured how TCR beta repertoire diversity changes with age. Donors were grouped into four age groups: young (average approximately 16 years), middle-aged (39), aged (62) and long-lived (approximately 75). Donors of different ages were randomly distributed across sequencing lanes to avoid experimental bias. Using the same blood draw, the study looked at two additional independent replicas of 1 million unique cDNA reads for two donors, one aged 18 to 30 and the other aged 80 or older.

What the study reported, not specific to this receptor: Bulk unsorted PBMC profiling prevented conclusive comparison of naive and antigen-experienced compartments. Estimates of total diversity from one million sequenced T cells were regarded as lower bounds and underestimates. Because the CMV infection status of the donors was unknown, age-related changes in expanded clonotypes may potentially have been confounded. Compared with the aged group, the long-lived group had more naive CD4+ T cells, fewer expanded clones and increased TCR diversity, suggesting age selection. There was a strong correlation between observed TCR beta diversity and the percentage of naive T cells measured by flow cytometry. Observed TCR beta diversity per million T cells fell roughly linearly with age, and a significant reduction was already apparent by age approximately 40.

The approximately 41 donors, aged about 6 to 95 years, were systemically healthy Caucasian individuals from Russia. Approximately 9.3 milliliters of peripheral blood were drawn from each donor into EDTA-treated Vacutainer tubes. Ficoll-Paque density-gradient centrifugation was used to isolate PBMCs, with at least 6.5 million per sample. Total RNA was extracted from PBMCs with Trizol reagent, with at least 6 micrograms obtained per sample. Naive CD45RAhigh/CD27high T cell percentages were measured by flow cytometry on a PBMC aliquot from every donor. The library was produced with 5' RACE. Sequencing was carried out with an Illumina HiSeq 2500. The second PCR ran for about 7 to 11 cycles and used a J-beta primer mix along with a sample-barcoded 5' primer. Each TCR beta cDNA molecule received a unique molecular identifier from a template-switch 5' adaptor carrying 12 random nucleotides. At least 2.5 million CDR3-containing paired-end reads were obtained from each sample. First-strand cDNA was synthesized from all RNA with the Mint cDNA synthesis kit, primed by a TRBC-specific oligonucleotide. Following uracil-DNA glycosylase treatment, a first 18-cycle PCR with universal primers M1SS and BC2_uni_R was performed on all cDNA. The paper's processing steps were these. Each sample was normalized by randomly selecting 1 million high-quality reads, each carrying a distinct molecular identifier. Instead of being binned into consensus sequences, reads that shared molecular identifiers were thrown out. MiTCR, set to a Q25 quality threshold and the strictest error-elimination algorithm, was used for CDR3 identification, clonotype clustering and error correction. A nonparametric unseen species model with Euler transformation was used to estimate a lower bound on total TCR beta diversity. TCRdb trimmed public reads at Q25 via fastp, called clones via MiXCR and kept in-frame beta chains. All rows with the same CDR3 protein become a single entry with the most common DNA and genes. These V and J calls are TCRdb output, not the study's own analysis. The table for this sample lists more than 1.4 million distinct CDR3 sequences; roughly 40% of them were counted only once. The ten largest clones represent approximately 7.9% of the sample.

The origin of this receptor is a woman aged 18-29 years in good health. The receptor chain draws on TRBV6-1 and TRBJ2-7; 8 middle bases align to TRBD1. The J call is doubtful: the DNA matches TRBJ2-5 better. The sequenced sample consisted of blood. The CDR3 has the sequence CASRVRGRETQYF. The DNA sequence reads TGTGCCAGCAGGGTCAGGGGGCGGGAGACCCAGTACTTC.